The 18 T cell receptor beta chains below come from one sample, sequenced in a study of cytomegalovirus exposure and HLA in healthy donors. Amplification used 60 Vbeta primers and 13 Jbeta primers. Assay used: immunoSEQ multiplex PCR; TCRdb lists only in-frame clones, some missing. The sample holds fewer than 50,000 clones; about 66% are singletons and the top ten take 15% to 20%. Material for sequencing was PBMCs. The receptor set was obtained from a middle-aged man in good health and CMV-seropositive.

The J gene is TRBJ1-1, the V gene TRBV27, with D perhaps matching TRBD1 (5 bases). Germline CDR1 reads MNHEY; CDR2 reads SMNVEV (reference sequence). V was trimmed by 3 bases and J by 1 base, leaving 6 bases between them. The CDR3 loop spans 13 amino acids. CDR3 amino acids: CASSFDRNTEAFF. CDR3 in DNA: TGTGCCAGCAGTTTCGACAGGAACACTGAAGCTTTCTTT.

V and J are TRBV11-3 and TRBJ2-5; 11 positions match TRBD2. The ends lost 5 bases at V and 5 bases at J; junction bases unmatched: 10. The CDR3 has 16 amino acids. The germline CDR1 and CDR2 sequences are SGHNT and YENEEA. The CDR3 reads CASSGLAGRPQETQYF. The CDR3 DNA follows: TGTGCCAGCAGCGGACTAGCGGGTCGACCCCAGGAGACCCAGTACTTC.

This chain links TRBV7-8 with TRBJ2-2; 7 bases fit TRBD2. Germline-derived CDR1 and CDR2 are SGHVS and FQNEAQ. The CDR3 spans 13 residues. The V segment lost 3 bases and the J segment 6 bases; nucleotides outside the gene matches: 1. The CDR3 DNA follows: TGTGCCAGCAGCTTGGGGAGGGCCGGGGAGCTGTTTTTT. Translation gives CASSLGRAGELFF.

This clone was counted only a few times. The genes are TRBV9 and TRBJ2-1; tentative D call: TRBD2 (7 bases). Per germline, CDR1 SGDLS and CDR2 YYNGEE. Trimming pared 1 base from V and 0 bases from J, leaving 11 bases between. The CDR3 consists of 16 residues. In DNA form, the CDR3 reads TGTGCCAGCAGCGTACGCGGGGGCATCTCCTACAATGAGCAGTTCTTC. This sequence encodes CASSVRGGISYNEQFF.

The rearrangement joins TRBV2 to TRBJ1-2, with D possibly TRBD1 on 6 matching bases. The CDR3 is made up of 13 amino acids. V lost 6 bases to trimming and J lost 5 bases, with 13 bases between them. The germline CDR1 and CDR2 sequences are SNHLY and FYNNEI. CDR3 protein: CASRAGGTYGYTF. The CDR3 nucleotides read TGTGCCAGCAGGGCCGGGGGGACATATGGCTACACCTTC.

The V call is TRBV29-1, the J call TRBJ2-1; D is ambiguous. Germline loops: CDR1 SQVTM, CDR2 ANQGSEA. Trimming pared 3 bases from V and 7 bases from J, leaving 10 bases between. This CDR3 is 12 amino acids long. CDR3 coding DNA: TGCAGCGTTGAGGCAGGCTGGAATGAGCAGTTCTTC. Amino acid sequence: CSVEAGWNEQFF.

The chain uses TRBV6-1 and TRBJ2-7; weak D call: TRBD2 (6 bases). CDR3 size: 18 residues. V was pared by 0 bases and J by 2 bases, with 20 bases between. Germline loops: CDR1 MNHNS, CDR2 SASEGT. CDR3 in DNA: TGTGCCAGCAGTGAAGCGCTTTCCATCAGCGGGTCCCCCTACGAGCAGTACTTC. Its protein is CASSEALSISGSPYEQYF.

The genes are TRBV11-3 and TRBJ2-5; D gene ambiguous. The CDR3 is made up of 12 amino acids. Trimming stripped 2 bases from V and 5 bases from J, with 6 bases between. CDR1 SGHNT and CDR2 YENEEA come from the germline V gene. The chain's CDR3 is CASSLTSETQYF. The CDR3 coding sequence is TGTGCCAGCAGCTTAACTTCGGAGACCCAGTACTTC.

The rearrangement links TRBV7-9 to TRBJ1-2, with TRBD1 identical over 11 bases. The CDR3 length is 16 residues. Germline V gene data show CDR1 as SEHNR and CDR2 as FQNEAQ (reference sequence). The V and J ends lost 5 bases and 7 bases, in that order; junction bases with no gene match: 12. The CDR3 region has the DNA TGTGCCAGCAGCCCCTACCTCGGACAGGGGGCAGGTGGCTACACCTTC. Residues: CASSPYLGQGAGGYTF. Filled out from reference TRBV7-9 and TRBJ1-2, the complete variable domain reads DTGVSQNPRHKITKRGQNVTFRCDPISEHNRLYWYRQTLGQGPEFLTYFQNEAQLEKSRLLSDRFSAERPKGSFSTLEIQRTEQGDSAMYLCASSPYLGQGAGGYTFGSGTRLTVV.

The chain couples TRBV7-9 to TRBJ2-7; maybe TRBD1 (6 bases). The length of the CDR3 is 12 residues. Trimming removed 2 bases from V and 8 bases from J, with 10 bases in between. The germline CDR1 and CDR2 sequences are SEHNR and FQNEAQ (reference sequence). CDR3 loop: CASSLPRGKQYF. CDR3 DNA sequence: TGTGCCAGCAGCTTACCCAGGGGAAAGCAGTACTTC.

This chain joins TRBV5-1 and TRBJ2-4, with 10 nucleotides matching TRBD1. The CDR3 is made up of 16 amino acids. Germline CDR1 SGHRS, CDR2 YFSETQ. V lost 4 bases and J lost 6; bases outside the gene matches: 10. CDR3 in DNA: TGCGCCAGCAGCCTGATAGGGACAGGGGCTATAAACATTCAGTACTTC. This encodes CASSLIGTGAINIQYF.

The rearrangement links TRBV6-1 to TRBJ2-3, with 9 nucleotides matching TRBD2. J gave up 6 bases and V 3 bases, and 1 base lay outside the gene matches. The CDR3 extends over 13 amino acids. In germline, CDR1 is MNHNS, CDR2 SASEGT. CDR3: CASSERGGDTQYF. CDR3 in DNA: TGTGCCAGCAGTGAGCGGGGGGGCGATACGCAGTATTTT.

The sample holds a few counts of this clone. The chain links TRBV21-1 to TRBJ2-3; TRBD1 is the table's D call and was not checked against the DNA. TRBV21-1 is listed as a pseudogene. This CDR3 has 16 amino acids. The CDR3 loop is CASSASRGGKADTQYF. In DNA form, the CDR3 reads TGTGCCAGCAGCGCCTCGAGAGGGGGTAAGGCAGATACGCAGTATTTT.

V gene TRBV28 combines with J gene TRBJ1-4, with a possible D match to TRBD1 (5 bases). Germline lookup yields CDR1 MDHEN and CDR2 SYDVKM. The CDR3 is made up of 15 amino acids. Trimming shortened V by 3 bases and J by 8 bases, and 16 bases separated the two germline ends. The DNA for the CDR3 is TGTGCCAGCAGTTTGGCCGGGACGGCGGGGGAAAAACTGTTTTTT. This gives the protein CASSLAGTAGEKLFF. The variable domain in full, with the rest retrieved from reference TRBV28 and TRBJ1-4, is DVKVTQSSRYLVKRTGEKVFLECVQDMDHENMFWYRQDPGLGLRLIYFSYDVKMKEKGDIPEGYSVSREKKERFSLILESASTNQTSMYLCASSLAGTAGEKLFFGSGTQLSVL.

The chain uses TRBV15 and TRBJ2-5; TRBD1 is a possible D gene (5 bases). The V end lost 4 bases, the J end lost 5 bases, and 20 bases lay between the germline ends. Per the germline V gene, CDR1 is LNHNV and CDR2 is YYDKDF (reference sequence). The CDR3 is 16 residues long. Here the CDR3 reads CATSKGLEGRSETQYF. CDR3 DNA: TGTGCCACCAGCAAGGGGCTAGAAGGACGATCGGAGACCCAGTACTTC.

The chain carries TRBV28 and TRBJ1-2; 7 bases line up with TRBD1. The CDR3 covers 14 residues. The V segment lost 5 bases and the J segment 2 bases; nucleotides outside the gene matches: 5. Per germline, CDR1 MDHEN and CDR2 SYDVKM. As DNA, the CDR3 is TGTGCCAGCAGTCCCCAGACAGGGAACTATGGCTACACCTTC. As protein: CASSPQTGNYGYTF.

The rearrangement uses TRBV5-1 and TRBJ2-7; TRBD1 might be the D (5 bases). CDR1 is SGHRS and CDR2 is YFSETQ in the germline V gene. This CDR3 contains 14 residues. Trimming stripped 1 base from V and 0 bases from J, with 8 bases between. The CDR3 coding sequence is TGCGCCAGCAGCTTGATCGACAGCTCCTACGAGCAGTACTTC. It is translated as CASSLIDSSYEQYF.

This clone was found a few times. The V call is TRBV11-2, the J call TRBJ2-3; 9 bases match TRBD2. Germline lookup yields CDR1 SGHAT and CDR2 FQNNGV. This CDR3 region has 14 residues. With 3 bases clipped from V and 4 bases from J, the junction kept 2 bases outside the gene matches. The CDR3 region is CASSFSGGPDTQYF. The CDR3 bases are TGTGCCAGCAGCTTTAGCGGGGGACCAGATACGCAGTATTTT.